Sequencing of this TCR beta chain was carried out in a study of T-cell reconstitution after alpha-beta-depleted transplantation in children. Study-level findings and limits: Diversity of TCRbeta at day 60 was high in some patients, arising from surviving recipient T cells and thymic progenitors. T-cell counts and diversity at one year following transplant were attributed mainly to newly produced T cells. Several hundred expanded graft clones reportedly were the source of alpha-beta T cells about two months after transplant.

Concerning this clonotype: As yet, its antigen is unknown.

Trimming left V 4 bases short and J 3 bases short, with 15 bases between. This CDR3 is 14 amino acids long. Germline-derived CDR1 and CDR2 are SQVTM and ANQGSEA. Preparation of the TCRbeta library used unique molecular identifiers. One entry per CDR3 protein, called by TCRdb with MiXCR from the PCR reads. This sample has a few hundred thousand distinct CDR3 sequences, with 10% to 15% found just once. Sequences were derived from PBMCs, mostly from graft donor cells, sampled 360 days after TCRalphabeta/CD19-depleted stem cell transplant. The sequence came from a male patient younger than 18 who had a stem cell transplant for acute myeloid leukemia, so the T cells may come from the graft donor. The V gene is TRBV29-1, the J gene TRBJ1-1; tentatively, D is TRBD1 (6 bases). CDR3 region: CSVGVGGQDTEAFF. Written as DNA, the CDR3 is TGCAGCGTTGGGGTTGGGGGGCAGGACACTGAAGCTTTCTTT.